These 10 T cell receptor beta chains were all obtained from the same sample, sequenced in a study of patients and donors after allogeneic stem cell transplantation. Each CDR3 protein gets one entry after TCRdb re-called the RT-PCR reads with MiXCR. The sample consists of about 960,000 distinct CDR3 sequences, more than 15% of them appearing once. Source material: blood, either unsorted or a sorted T cell fraction (not recorded which). Receptors were obtained from a human donor who was either an allogeneic HSCT recipient or a stem cell or donor lymphocyte infusion donor (not recorded which). It is not recorded whose cells these are; they may come from a transplant donor.

V and J are TRBV7-9 and TRBJ1-3; TRBD1 is a possible D gene (5 bases). CDR3 size: 16 residues. The ends were cut back, 5 bases at V and 2 bases at J, with 16 bases in the middle. The germline V gene encodes CDR1 SEHNR and CDR2 FQNEAQ (reference sequence). CDR3 coding DNA: TGTGCCAGCAGCGCAAGGGGAGGGAGCGCTGGAAACACCATATATTTT. Its translation: CASSARGGSAGNTIYF.

V usage is TRBV4-3 and J usage is TRBJ2-7, with a tentative D call TRBD2 (6 bases). Per germline, CDR1 LGHNA and CDR2 YSLEER. Trimming removed 1 base at V and 6 bases at J, with 16 bases between. CDR3 length: 15 residues. In DNA, the CDR3 is TGCGCCAGCAGCCAAGCGGTGGGGGGTATAGGCGAGCAGTACTTC. This sequence encodes CASSQAVGGIGEQYF.

V is TRBV12-3 or TRBV12-4 and J is TRBJ2-2; TRBD2 aligns across 11 bases. Trimming cost V 6 bases and J 6 bases; bases outside gene matches: 3. The CDR3 length is 14 residues. The CDR3 nucleotides are TGTGCCAGCAGGACGGGACTAGCGGCCGGGGAGCTGTTTTTT. It is translated as CASRTGLAAGELFF.

This clonotype came up many times. The J gene is TRBJ1-1, the V gene TRBV12-3 or TRBV12-4; TRBD1 agrees at 7 bases. The V segment lost 3 bases and the J segment 3 bases; nucleotides outside the gene matches: 1. This CDR3 is built from 13 residues. The CDR3: CASSFQGDTEAFF. CDR3 DNA sequence: TGTGCCAGCAGTTTTCAGGGGGACACTGAAGCTTTCTTT.

V usage is TRBV5-6 and J usage is TRBJ2-1; 12 bases line up with TRBD2. The CDR3 totals 15 residues. V was clipped by 3 bases and J by 8 bases; unmatched bases: 6. Germline CDR1 reads SGHDT; CDR2 reads YYEEEE. This chain's CDR3 is CASSSRLAGVYEQFF. The CDR3 region has the DNA TGTGCCAGCAGCTCAAGACTAGCGGGAGTTTATGAGCAGTTCTTC.

This sequence joins TRBV5-1 and TRBJ2-3; 9 bases fit TRBD2. Trimming cost V 1 base and J 0 bases; bases outside gene matches: 3. This CDR3 has 16 amino acids. The germline V gene encodes CDR1 SGHRS and CDR2 YFSETQ. In nucleotides, the CDR3 is TGCGCCAGCAGCTTGCAGACTAGCGGTAGCACAGATACGCAGTATTTT. Its protein is CASSLQTSGSTDTQYF.

The sample holds a few counts of this clonotype. V usage is TRBV11-3 and J usage is TRBJ2-1, with D possibly TRBD2 on 7 matching bases. The CDR3 contains 16 residues. Germline values: CDR1 SGHNT, CDR2 YENEEA. V was shortened by 5 bases and J by 6 bases, with 20 bases between the two germline ends. For the CDR3, the DNA is TGTGCCAGCAGCATTAGGGGGGGTATGGGTTCCAATGAGCAGTTCTTC. As protein: CASSIRGGMGSNEQFF.

The CDR3 DNA reads as TGTGCCAGCAGCCTCACCGGGACGGGCCCGTTGCGGTACGAGCAGTACTTC. Translated: CASSLTGTGPLRYEQYF. This rearrangement joins TRBV12-3 or TRBV12-4 to TRBJ2-7; the D call may be TRBD1 or TRBD2 (5 bases each). This CDR3 contains 17 residues. V dropped 6 bases and J dropped 4 bases, with 25 bases sitting between them.

This clonotype has a handful of counts. The chain links TRBV20-1 to TRBJ1-4; D is unresolved. The CDR3 has 14 amino acids. Trimming cost V 5 bases and J 0 bases, with 10 bases left between them. Germline assignment: CDR1 DFQATT and CDR2 SNEGSKA (reference sequence). The CDR3 DNA reads TGCAGTGCTGTTACAGCTGCAACTAATGAAAAACTGTTTTTT. It specifies CSAVTAATNEKLFF.

The chain employs TRBV5-1 and TRBJ1-2; 7 bases match TRBD1. Germline V gene lookup returns CDR1 SGHRS and CDR2 YFSETQ. V was clipped by 0 bases and J by 10 bases; unmatched bases: 3. The CDR3 is 12 amino acids. The CDR3 protein is CASSLDRGYYTF. For the CDR3, the DNA is TGCGCCAGCAGCTTGGACAGGGGATACTACACCTTC.